Sequencing of this T cell receptor beta chain was carried out in a study of identical twins. General observations from the study: Monozygotic twins shared more out-of-frame TCR alpha than recombination models predicted. Zero-insertion analyses could be partly confounded by invariant MAIT and iNKT cells.

V was pared by 6 bases and J by 2 bases, with 20 bases between. In germline, CDR1 is MNHEY, CDR2 SVGAGI. The CDR3 has 16 residues. Using its own MiXCR run on the 5' RACE reads, TCRdb lists one record per CDR3 protein. The data hold roughly 350,000 distinct CDR3 sequences, with around 9% observed a single time. As to this clonotype: What it recognizes is unknown.

Sequences were obtained from naive T cells sorted from blood. The rearrangement joins TRBV6-5 to TRBJ2-7; D is tentatively TRBD1 or TRBD2 (5 bases each). The sequence derives from a woman between 45 and 65 years old in good health. The CDR3 DNA sequence: TGTGCCAGCAGGGGGACGGGAACAGCCAAAACCTACGAGCAGTACTTC. Protein: CASRGTGTAKTYEQYF.